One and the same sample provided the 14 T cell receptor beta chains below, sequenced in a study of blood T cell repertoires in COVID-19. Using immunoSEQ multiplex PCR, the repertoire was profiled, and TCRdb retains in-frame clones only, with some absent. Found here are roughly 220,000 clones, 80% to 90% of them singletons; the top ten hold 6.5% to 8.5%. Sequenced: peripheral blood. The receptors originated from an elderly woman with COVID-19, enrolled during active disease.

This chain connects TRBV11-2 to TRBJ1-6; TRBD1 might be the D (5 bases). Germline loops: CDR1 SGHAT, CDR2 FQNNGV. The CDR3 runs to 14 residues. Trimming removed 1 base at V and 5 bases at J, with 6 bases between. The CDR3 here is CASSLGQNNSPLHF. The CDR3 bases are TGTGCCAGCAGCTTAGGACAGAATAATTCACCCCTCCACTTT.

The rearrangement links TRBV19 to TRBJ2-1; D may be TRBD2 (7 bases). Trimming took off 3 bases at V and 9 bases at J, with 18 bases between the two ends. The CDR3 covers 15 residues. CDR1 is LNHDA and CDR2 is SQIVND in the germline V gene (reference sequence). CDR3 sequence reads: CASSMEVTGRGEQFF. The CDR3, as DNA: TGTGCCAGTAGTATGGAAGTCACAGGGAGGGGTGAGCAGTTCTTC.

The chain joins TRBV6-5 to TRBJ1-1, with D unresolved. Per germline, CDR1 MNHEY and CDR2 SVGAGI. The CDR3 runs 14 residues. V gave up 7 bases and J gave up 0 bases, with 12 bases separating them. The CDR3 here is CASTDIRLNTEAFF. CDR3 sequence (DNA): TGTGCCAGCACCGACATAAGACTGAACACTGAAGCTTTCTTT.

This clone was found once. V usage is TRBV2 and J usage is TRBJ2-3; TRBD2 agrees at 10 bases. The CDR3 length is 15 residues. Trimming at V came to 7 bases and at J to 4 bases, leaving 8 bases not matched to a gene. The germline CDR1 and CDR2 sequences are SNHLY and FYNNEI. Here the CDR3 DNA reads TGTGCCAGCACGGCACAACTAGCGGGACCAGATACGCAGTATTTT. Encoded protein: CASTAQLAGPDTQYF.

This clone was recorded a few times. The DNA for the CDR3 is TGTGCCAGCAAGGAGACCATGAACACTGAAGCTTTCTTT. Translating gives CASKETMNTEAFF. The chain recombines TRBV28 with TRBJ1-1; the D is unclear. This CDR3 is 13 amino acids long. Germline V lookup: CDR1 MDHEN, CDR2 SYDVKM. Trimming took 7 bases from V and 0 from J, leaving 9 bases between them.

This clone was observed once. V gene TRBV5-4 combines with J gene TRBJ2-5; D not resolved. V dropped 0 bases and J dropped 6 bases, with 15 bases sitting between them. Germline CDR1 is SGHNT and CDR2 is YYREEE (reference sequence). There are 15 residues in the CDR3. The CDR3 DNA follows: TGTGCCAGCAGCTTGGGCCCCGCGGCGGTGCAGACCCAGTACTTC. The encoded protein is CASSLGPAAVQTQYF.

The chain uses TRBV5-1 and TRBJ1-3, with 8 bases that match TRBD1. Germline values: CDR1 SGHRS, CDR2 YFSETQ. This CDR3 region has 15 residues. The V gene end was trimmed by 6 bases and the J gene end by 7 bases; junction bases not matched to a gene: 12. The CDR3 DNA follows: TGCGCCAGCACGACAGGGGATGTCGGTGCCAACACCATATATTTT. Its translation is CASTTGDVGANTIYF. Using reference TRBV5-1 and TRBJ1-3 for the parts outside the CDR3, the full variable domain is KAGVTQTPRYLIKTRGQQVTLSCSPISGHRSVSWYQQTPGQGLQFLFEYFSETQRNKGNFPGRFSGRQFSNSRSEMNVSTLELGDSALYLCASTTGDVGANTIYFGEGSWLTVV.

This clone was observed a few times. The CDR3 loop is CAWSVRRSGGITGELFF. The CDR3 bases are TGTGCCTGGAGTGTACGAAGGTCAGGGGGGATCACCGGGGAGCTGTTTTTT. The chain is built from TRBV30 and TRBJ2-2; D is perhaps TRBD1 (7 bases). Germline CDR1 and CDR2: GTSNPN and SVGIG (reference sequence). The CDR3 is made up of 17 amino acids. Trimming left V 0 bases short and J 4 bases short, with 18 bases between.

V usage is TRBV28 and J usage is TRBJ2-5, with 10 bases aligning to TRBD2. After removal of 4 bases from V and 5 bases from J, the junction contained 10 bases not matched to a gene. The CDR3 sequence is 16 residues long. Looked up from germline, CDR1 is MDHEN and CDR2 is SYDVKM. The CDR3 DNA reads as TGTGCCAGCAGTTACTACCAAGGACTAGCGGAGGAGACCCAGTACTTC. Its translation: CASSYYQGLAEETQYF.

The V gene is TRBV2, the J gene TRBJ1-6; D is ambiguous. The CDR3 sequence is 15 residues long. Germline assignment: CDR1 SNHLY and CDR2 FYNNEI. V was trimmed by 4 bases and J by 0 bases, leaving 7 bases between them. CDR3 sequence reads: CASSGRSSYNSPLHF. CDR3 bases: TGTGCCAGCAGTGGCCGGAGCTCCTATAATTCACCCCTCCACTTT.

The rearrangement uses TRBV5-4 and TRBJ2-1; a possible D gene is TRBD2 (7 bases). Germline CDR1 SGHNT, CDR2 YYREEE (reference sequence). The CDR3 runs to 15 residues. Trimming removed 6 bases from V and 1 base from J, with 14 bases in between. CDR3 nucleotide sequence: TGTGCCAGCAAAAGGGGAGGGGGGTCCTACAATGAGCAGTTCTTC. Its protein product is CASKRGGGSYNEQFF.

The CDR3 here is CASSLMRDVGGELFF. The DNA for the CDR3 is TGTGCCAGCAGCTTGATGAGGGATGTTGGCGGGGAGCTGTTTTTT. This rearrangement joins TRBV5-4 to TRBJ2-2; TRBD2 might be the D (5 bases). Trimming shortened V by 1 base and J by 7 bases, and 14 bases separated the two germline ends. This CDR3 comprises 15 residues. The germline V gene has CDR1 SGHNT and CDR2 YYREEE (reference sequence). The complete variable domain, with remaining parts taken from reference TRBV5-4 and TRBJ2-2, reads ETGVTQSPTHLIKTRGQQVTLRCSSQSGHNTVSWYQQALGQGPQFIFQYYREEENGRGNFPPRFSGLQFPNYSSELNVNALELDDSALYLCASSLMRDVGGELFFGEGSRLTVL.

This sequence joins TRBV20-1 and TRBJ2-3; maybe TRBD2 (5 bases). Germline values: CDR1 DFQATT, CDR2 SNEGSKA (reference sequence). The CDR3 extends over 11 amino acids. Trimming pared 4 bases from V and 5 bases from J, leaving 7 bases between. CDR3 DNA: TGCAGTGCTAACGGGGTAGATACGCAGTATTTT. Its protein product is CSANGVDTQYF.

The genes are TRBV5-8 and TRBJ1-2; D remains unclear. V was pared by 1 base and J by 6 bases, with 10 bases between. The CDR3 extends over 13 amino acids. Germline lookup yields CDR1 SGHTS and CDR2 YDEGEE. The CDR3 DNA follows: TGTGCCAGCAGCTTGCGGGAAAGCGATGGCTACACCTTC. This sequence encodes CASSLRESDGYTF.